This T cell receptor (beta chain) appears in the sequencing data of a study of shared clonotypes between healthy human individuals (dated by TCRdb to the early 2020s). Looking at the study overall: Two women and a few men aged 18 to 49 years were included in the cohort. For each donor, CD4 naive and CD4 memory were each given three plates, CD8 naive was given two plates, and CD8 memory was given one plate. To estimate repertoire size and how much clonotype sharing occurs between individuals, the study deeply sequenced the blood TCR repertoires of five healthy adults. Libraries were prepared and TCR repertoires were sequenced by different laboratories using diverse techniques, in order to increase sequencing depth and limit assay-specific biases. Each donor's leukapheresis produced roughly between roughly 0.85 and 10 billion PBMCs.

Using the deep immunoSEQ assay, TCR CDR3 regions were amplified from genomic DNA by multiplex PCR. Extracted genomic DNA from each cell subset was distributed evenly across all wells of several immunoSEQ 96-well plates, and each plate was treated as a replicate. For sorted subsets, each replicate PCR was loaded with roughly 200 ng genomic DNA, equivalent to 30,000 or so T cell genomes. Purified libraries were measured with a Qubit 3.0 fluorometer, size-checked on a Bioanalyzer 2100, and measured again with the KAPA Library Quantification kit. Each immunoSEQ 96-well plate was sequenced on its own single-read 150-cycle Illumina NextSeq 550 flow cell. The original methods were these. The immunoSEQ output contained only junctional sequences without quality scores, so filtering could not match that applied to full-length reads. Sequences were annotated with PyIR, a Python wrapper for IgBLAST v1.9, using IMGT germline references to assign V/J genes and CDR3. Reads were removed for weak V/J assignments (E-value above 1e-6), missing CDR3, stop codons, out-of-frame junctions, or ambiguous translated residues. V3J clonotypes were defined by identical inferred V gene, J gene, and CDR3 amino acid sequence. The percentage overlap between two repertoires was calculated by dividing the number of shared unique clonotypes by the size of the smaller repertoire. Repertoire richness was assessed with RTK rarefaction, the Chao1 estimator, and Recon v2.1 estimates of unobserved clonotypes. For all TCRbeta clonotypes obtained by the gDNA method from a few donors, generation probabilities were computed with OLGA. TCRdb retrieved this table from immuneACCESS and kept in-frame rearrangements only. Not all clones are present; in checked studies, unresolved V genes account for under half, and no reason is known for the remainder. For V, J and clone size, that table is used; D and trimming come from the DNA. This sample is represented by around 2.5 million clones; more than 85% of them were singletons. Of the sample, about 0.39% is held by the ten largest clones.

From the germline V gene, CDR1 is MDHEN and CDR2 is SYDVKM. The junction shows trimming of 6 bases on V and 4 bases on J, plus 6 bases between the germline ends. There are 11 amino acids in the CDR3, from cysteine to phenylalanine inclusive. The DNA shown is the 33-base CDR3, in frame from base 1. This clone came up once. Which antigen it targets is not known. No qualities accompany the bases; no much larger clone lies one base away. Other DNA sequences within the sample encode an identical CDR3. The donors were healthy, HIV-negative adults who had no recently reported acute infections or vaccinations. Every donor was a Caucasian adult residing in Nashville, Tennessee, USA. Magnetic negative selection was used to enrich CD4+ T cells, after which naive cells were positively selected on CD45RA and the negative fraction became the memory subset. Blood was obtained by leukapheresis, after which PBMCs were separated by Ficoll-Histopaque density gradient centrifugation and cryopreserved in liquid nitrogen vapor phase. Analytical flow cytometry was used to check the purity and quantity of every magnetically sorted T cell population. Genomic DNA was isolated from each sorted fraction and quantified by UV absorbance on a Nanodrop 2000c.

General conclusions and limits of the study: Pairwise subsampling indicated that sequencing depth was expected to affect the degree of clonotype sharing among donors. Naive subsets generally had larger estimated clonotype richness than memory subsets. The genetic and exposure-history diversity represented was limited by the small number of donors. Roughly 5% of naive CD4, roughly 3.6% of naive CD8, around 2.3% of memory CD4, and about 0.4% of memory CD8 clonotypes were shared across several donors. Compared with non-shared clonotypes, the clonotypes found in all four sorted-subset donors had higher generation probabilities. Incomplete sequencing was indicated by rarefaction of sorted-subset datasets, despite the large sequencing depth. Sampling was limited to blood, and TCR repertoires in tissue likely differ from TCR repertoires in blood.

The chain employs TRBV28 and TRBJ1-2; matching of 5 bases hints at TRBD1 as the D gene. Sequenced sample: naive CD4+ T cells from PBMCs. Reading the label with the study, this specimen's cell subset or site is: CD45RA+ positively selected. This clonotype was obtained from a man younger than 35 in good health. Some clones in this sample may be carry-over from other donors' samples. The nucleotide sequence reads TGTGCCAGCAGCCAGGGCTATGGCTACACCTTC. The resulting protein is CASSQGYGYTF.